This TCR beta chain originates from a study of shared clonotypes between healthy human individuals. Positively selected for CCR7, the CD45RO-negative cells used as naive CD8 cells excluded terminally differentiated effector memory CD45RA+ cells. Assay used: immunoSEQ multiplex PCR; TCRdb lists only in-frame clones, some missing. The sample shows approximately 2,000,000 clones, 80% to 95% of them seen only once. The CDR3 is made up of 15 amino acids. Looked up from germline, CDR1 is SGHTA and CDR2 is FQGNSA. With 3 bases removed from V and 2 bases from J, the gap between germline ends came to 12 bases.

What was sequenced was naive CD8+ T cells from PBMCs. The rearrangement uses TRBV7-2 and TRBJ2-3; D is undetermined. The clonotype comes from a man aged 18-30 years in good health. Some clones in this sample may be carry-over from other donors' samples. The CDR3 DNA is TGTGCCAGCAGCTTCATTCTAGTTCCCACAGATACGCAGTATTTT. It yields the protein CASSFILVPTDTQYF.